The T cell receptor (beta chain) described here comes from a study of T-cell memory formation after mild COVID-19. Study-wide findings and caveats: Clones from the second wave (peaking day 37) had unconfirmed SARS-CoV-2 specificity.

Worth noting for this clonotype: Its antigen is not known.

Via MiXCR, TCRdb re-called the 5' RACE reads, giving one row per CDR3 protein. The sample records roughly 550,000 distinct CDR3 sequences, 20% being singletons. Germline CDR1 SNHLY, CDR2 FYNNEI. This CDR3 is 14 amino acids long. V lost 3 bases to trimming and J lost 5 bases, with 11 bases between them. This receptor was taken from an adult woman who had mild COVID-19 (a few samples of this study predate the infection). Cell type and time point are not known. V and J are TRBV2 and TRBJ1-5; the D is unclear. Sequencing was performed on PBMCs or a T cell subset sorted from them (not recorded which). The CDR3 DNA is TGTGCCAGCAGTGATTTTAACCGGGATCAGCCCCAGCATTTT. This sequence encodes CASSDFNRDQPQHF.